Sequencing of this T cell receptor (beta chain) was carried out in a study of control samples from healthy donors and cancer patients (TCRdb year 2020). The library came from the immunoSEQ multiplex PCR assay. The immuneACCESS repertoire file appears here via TCRdb, limited to in-frame rearrangements. These files lack a portion of the clones; in checked studies, under half of the deficit traces to unresolved V genes, and the cause of the others is not known. Counted in this sample were 50,000 or so clones; over 90% of them appeared once. The ten biggest clones cover about a quarter of the sample. Notes on this clone: This clone's antigen is unknown. No much larger clone is present one base from it, and per-base qualities are unavailable.

Reading from cysteine to phenylalanine, the CDR3 counts 15 amino acids. Here the CDR3 DNA is all that survives: 45 bases in frame from base 1. Trimmed from V: 0 bases; trimmed from J: 4 bases; junction bases lacking a gene match: 4. CDR1 MNHEY and CDR2 SVGAGI are derived from the germline V gene. Sequencing input: PBMCs. The V and J genes are TRBV6-5 and TRBJ2-3, with 7 bases matching TRBD1. This receptor was identified in a woman between 45 and 60 years old with head and neck cancer. The DNA sequence follows: TGTGCCAGCAGTTACTCGAGGGGGCAGGCAGATACGCAGTATTTT. Its amino acids are CASSYSRGQADTQYF.